This T cell receptor beta chain appears in the sequencing data of a study of blood T cell repertoires in COVID-19. Cohorts were determined from participant-reported clinical history. Donors in Cohort 3 who had recovered were those with two negative PCRs, healthcare professional clearance, or resolution of their symptoms. Source study methods: Researchers report that nucleated cell counts were estimated from reference gene primer amplification. Generated by immunoSEQ multiplex PCR, the TCRdb table keeps only in-frame clones and is missing some. The V and J calls and clone size are taken from that table; D and trimming were inferred from the DNA. The sample lists approximately 470,000 clones, about nine tenths occurring once. CDR1 and CDR2 from the germline V gene are SEHNR and FQNEAQ (reference sequence). The trim removed 0 bases at V and 5 bases at J, leaving 9 bases unmatched. The CDR3 runs 17 residues.

Material for sequencing was PBMCs or T cells enriched from blood (not recorded which). The receptor comes from a young woman who had recovered from COVID-19. This sequence joins TRBV7-9 and TRBJ2-3, with TRBD2 identical over 9 bases. This CDR3 reads CASSLASVAGAGDTQYF. The CDR3 DNA reads as TGTGCCAGCAGCTTAGCGTCAGTAGCGGGGGCTGGAGATACGCAGTATTTT.